These T cell receptor beta chains were read from a single sample in a study of shared clonotypes between healthy human individuals. TCRdb keeps only in-frame clones here, not all; method: immunoSEQ multiplex PCR. Here the sample spans around 980,000 clones, around 78% being singletons. Sample: memory CD4+ T cells from PBMCs. The receptors stem from a man between 18 and 29 years old in good health. Some clones in this sample may be carry-over from other donors' samples. CDR3s include the opening cysteine and the closing phenylalanine or tryptophan. The D gene is left open where the match is weak. Not every row has a clone size; where given, it reads once, few, many or a size class.

TRBV21-1,NA,NA,TRBJ1-5,CASSNGEGRTGNQPQHF,TGTGCCAGCAGCAATGGGGAAGGCAGGACAGGCAATCAGCCCCAGCATTTT
TRBV7-2,NA,NA,TRBJ2-6,CASSLRSSPGANVLTF,TGTGCCAGCAGCTTAAGGTCTAGCCCTGGGGCCAACGTCCTGACTTTC
TRBV30,NA,many,TRBJ1-1,CAWRMGLGSEAFF,TGTGCCTGGAGGATGGGTCTTGGCTCTGAAGCTTTCTTT
TRBV6-1,TRBD1,NA,TRBJ1-2,CASSERTGRTYGYTF,TGTGCCAGCAGTGAAAGGACAGGTCGGACCTATGGCTACACCTTC
TRBV5-1,TRBD1,NA,TRBJ2-2,CASSLGGTGYSGELFF,TGCGCCAGCAGCTTGGGCGGGACAGGGTATTCCGGGGAGCTGTTTTTT
TRBV5-1,TRBD1,NA,TRBJ2-7,CASSLGTGSSYEQYF,TGCGCCAGCAGCTTAGGGACAGGGAGCTCCTACGAGCAGTACTTC
TRBV4-1,TRBD1,NA,TRBJ1-2,CASSQGQGAVSHGYTF,TGCGCCAGCAGCCAGGGGCAGGGGGCGGTTAGCCATGGCTACACCTTC
TRBV5-1,TRBD2,few,TRBJ2-3,CASSSSGRVSTDTQYF,TGCGCCAGCAGCTCTAGCGGGAGAGTTTCTACAGATACGCAGTATTTT
TRBV5-1,NA,few,TRBJ2-7,CASRRGVAEVYEQYF,TGCGCCAGCAGGCGCGGGGTAGCGGAGGTATACGAGCAGTACTTC
TRBV10-3,TRBD1,NA,TRBJ2-5,CAISSGGDETQYF,TGTGCCATCAGTTCAGGGGGTGACGAGACCCAGTACTTC
TRBV29-1,NA,NA,TRBJ2-3,CSVGLRGTQYF,TGCAGCGTTGGGCTGCGGGGTACGCAGTATTTT
TRBV2,TRBD1,NA,TRBJ2-5,CASSQNRGRETQYF,TGTGCCAGCAGTCAGAACAGGGGCCGAGAGACCCAGTACTTC
TRBV28,NA,NA,TRBJ1-1,CASRPGARVTEAFF,TGTGCCAGCAGGCCGGGGGCGCGGGTCACTGAAGCTTTCTTT
TRBV7-3,TRBD2,NA,TRBJ2-7,CASSLSSGTAHEQYF,TGTGCCAGCAGCTTAAGTAGCGGGACGGCCCACGAGCAGTACTTC
TRBV7-2,NA,NA,TRBJ2-7,CASSLRPYEQYF,TGTGCCAGCAGCTTGCGCCCCTACGAGCAGTACTTC
TRBV28,NA,once,TRBJ2-7,CASAGTDSYEQYF,TGTGCCAGCGCGGGGACAGACTCCTACGAGCAGTACTTC
TRBV14,NA,NA,TRBJ2-3,CASSPGRTSTDTQYF,TGTGCCAGCAGCCCGGGACGGACTAGCACAGATACGCAGTATTTT
TRBV29-1,NA,few,TRBJ1-1,CSVAPGWDTEAFF,TGCAGCGTTGCCCCGGGATGGGACACTGAAGCTTTCTTT
TRBV5-8,TRBD2,NA,TRBJ2-1,CASSPTSGIPNEQFF,TGTGCCAGCAGCCCTACTAGCGGGATACCCAATGAGCAGTTCTTC
TRBV27,TRBD2,NA,TRBJ2-2,CASRSRQTGWTSPNTGELFF,TGTGCCAGCAGAAGTAGGCAAACAGGTTGGACTAGCCCGAACACCGGGGAGCTGTTTTTT
TRBV7-9,NA,few,TRBJ1-5,CASSLPDGPQHF,TGTGCCAGCAGCTTGCCCGATGGGCCCCAGCATTTT
TRBV9,NA,NA,TRBJ2-5,CASSGPSGAQETQYF,TGTGCCAGCAGCGGACCATCAGGGGCCCAAGAGACCCAGTACTTC
TRBV18,NA,NA,TRBJ2-7,CASSPPNGPYEQYF,TGTGCCAGCTCACCACCTAACGGTCCCTACGAGCAGTACTTC
TRBV7-6,NA,NA,TRBJ2-2,CASSLLAPRNTGELFF,TGTGCCAGCAGCTTATTGGCCCCGAGGAACACCGGGGAGCTGTTTTTT
TRBV13,NA,NA,TRBJ2-1,CASSSSHPGGGISSYNEQFF,TGTGCCAGCAGCTCTAGCCACCCCGGAGGGGGAATTAGCTCCTACAATGAGCAGTTCTTC
TRBV27,NA,NA,TRBJ2-3,CASSLRAGDTQYF,TGTGCCAGCAGTTTACGGGCGGGAGATACGCAGTATTTT
TRBV5-1,NA,NA,TRBJ2-3,CASSFFSPSTDTQYF,TGCGCCAGCAGCTTCTTTTCCCCTAGCACAGATACGCAGTATTTT
TRBV4-3,TRBD1,NA,TRBJ2-2,CASSQEGGGRGHTGELFF,TGCGCCAGCAGCCAAGAAGGTGGGGGTAGGGGGCACACCGGGGAGCTGTTTTTT
TRBV7-6,TRBD2,few,TRBJ2-5,CASIPTWLAGGEIGETQYF,TGTGCCAGCATCCCTACCTGGCTAGCGGGAGGGGAAATAGGAGAGACCCAGTACTTC
TRBV4-3,NA,NA,TRBJ2-3,CASSQVGPELTDTQYF,TGCGCCAGCAGCCAAGTAGGACCCGAACTCACAGATACGCAGTATTTT
TRBV19,NA,few,TRBJ2-1,CASSRDPHGDEQFF,TGTGCCAGTAGCCGGGACCCCCATGGGGATGAGCAGTTCTTC
TRBV7-2,TRBD2,NA,TRBJ2-5,CASSYKAAAGGLKTQYF,TGTGCCAGCAGCTACAAAGCCGCAGCGGGAGGGCTTAAGACCCAGTACTTC
TRBV4-1,TRBD2,NA,TRBJ2-7,CASSQPGTSGNYEQYF,TGCGCCAGCAGCCAGCCCGGGACTAGCGGGAACTACGAGCAGTACTTC
TRBV15,NA,NA,TRBJ2-3,CATLAGTTDTQYF,TGTGCCACCCTCGCGGGGACCACAGATACGCAGTATTTT
TRBV5-5,TRBD1,NA,TRBJ1-4,CASSLDPGQGMGEKLFF,TGTGCCAGCAGCTTGGATCCGGGACAGGGTATGGGTGAAAAACTGTTTTTT
TRBV2,TRBD1,NA,TRBJ2-7,CASRGQGPRNEQYF,TGTGCCAGCAGGGGACAGGGTCCTCGGAACGAGCAGTACTTC
TRBV27,NA,once,TRBJ1-1,CASSLWVGAGGTEAFF,TGTGCCAGCAGTTTATGGGTGGGTGCAGGAGGAACTGAAGCTTTCTTT
TRBV27,NA,NA,TRBJ2-5,CASRRVGTFQETQYF,TGTGCCAGCAGGAGAGTGGGGACATTCCAAGAGACCCAGTACTTC
TRBV6-1,NA,NA,TRBJ2-7,CASTQGYHEQYF,TGTGCCAGCACGCAGGGTTACCACGAGCAGTACTTC
TRBV7-2,TRBD1,few,TRBJ1-2,CASSLGRAGGYYGYTF,TGTGCCAGCAGCTTAGGAAGGGCAGGGGGTTACTATGGCTACACCTTC
TRBV18,NA,few,TRBJ2-2,CASSPPGRAGELFF,TGTGCCAGCTCACCACCGGGGCGTGCCGGGGAGCTGTTTTTT
TRBV9,NA,NA,TRBJ1-2,CASSVTPSSYGYTF,TGTGCCAGCAGCGTCACCCCCTCTAGTTATGGCTACACCTTC
TRBV9,NA,few,TRBJ1-3,CASSVGGASSAAGNTIYF,TGTGCCAGCAGCGTAGGAGGCGCGAGTTCCGCAGCTGGAAACACCATATATTTT
TRBV28,NA,many,TRBJ2-6,CASSLYGSAVEGANVLTF,TGTGCCAGCAGTTTATATGGTAGCGCCGTCGAGGGGGCCAACGTCCTGACTTTC
TRBV5-1,NA,NA,TRBJ2-2,CASGSGQSNTGELFF,TGCGCCAGCGGCTCAGGACAGAGTAACACCGGGGAGCTGTTTTTT
TRBV28,TRBD1,once,TRBJ1-2,CASRQTTGGRHGYTF,TGTGCCAGCAGGCAGACTACAGGGGGGCGTCATGGCTACACCTTC
TRBV5-1,TRBD1,NA,TRBJ2-3,CASRQGAPPDTQYF,TGCGCCAGCAGACAGGGGGCCCCCCCAGATACGCAGTATTTT
TRBV6-1,NA,NA,TRBJ1-4,CASSPDPLGEKLFF,TGTGCCAGCAGTCCTGACCCTCTCGGGGAAAAACTGTTTTTT
TRBV5-1,NA,NA,TRBJ2-2,CASSFIPGELFF,TGCGCCAGCAGCTTTATTCCCGGGGAGCTGTTTTTT
TRBV7-2,TRBD1,once,TRBJ1-5,CASNRGHNQPQHF,TGTGCCAGCAACAGGGGGCACAATCAGCCCCAGCATTTT